Shown below are 31 T cell receptor beta chains from a single sample sequenced in a study of T cell changes during pregnancy in multiple sclerosis. Measured with immunoSEQ multiplex PCR; TCRdb has only the in-frame clones, and not every one. Of 45,000 to 55,000 clones listed, around 90% are singletons. The sequencing here drew on CD4+ T cells from peripheral blood mononuclear cells, taken after pregnancy. The receptors derive from a female donor in good health, enrolled as a control in a pregnancy study.

The rearrangement links TRBV7-3 to TRBJ1-2; tentative D call: TRBD1 (6 bases). Germline-derived CDR1 and CDR2 are SGHTA and FQGTGA. V was cut by 5 bases and J by 4 bases, with 14 bases left in between. The CDR3 is 14 residues long. CDR3 DNA sequence: TGTGCCAGCAGCAGGGACATTTCCGGCTATGGCTACACCTTC. It is translated as CASSRDISGYGYTF.

This sequence joins TRBV5-6 and TRBJ2-5, with 7 bases lining up with TRBD2. Germline CDR1 is SGHDT and CDR2 is YYEEEE. Losses at the gene ends were 6 bases for V and 5 bases for J; bases not matched to a gene: 7. The CDR3 is 13 residues long. Here the CDR3 DNA reads TGTGCCAGCACCGTACGGGAGGTGGAGACCCAGTACTTC. This codes for CASTVREVETQYF.

For this clone: A read error may account for a junction end that differs from germline. CDR3 sequence (DNA): TGTGCTAGCAGCCCGCGGGCCCCTAGTTTTGCGTTT. Translated, it gives CASSPRAPSFAF. V is TRBV7-7 and J is TRBJ1-6, with D hard to call. The CDR3 loop spans 12 amino acids. Germline CDR1 is SSHAT and CDR2 is FNYEAQ (reference sequence).

This chain links TRBV13 with TRBJ2-2; TRBD2 matches 10 bases. Unmatched junction bases numbered 8, after V lost 6 bases and J lost 7 bases. Germline lookup yields CDR1 PRHDT and CDR2 FYEKMQ (reference sequence). The CDR3 loop spans 15 amino acids. CDR3 DNA: TGTGCCAGCAGTCTGAGCGGGGGGGCCGGCGGGGAGCTGTTTTTT. Translated, it gives CASSLSGGAGGELFF.

This rearrangement joins TRBV30 to TRBJ2-5; D not certain. Germline V gives CDR1 GTSNPN, CDR2 SVGIG (reference sequence). CDR3 length: 12 amino acids. With 0 bases removed from V and 5 bases from J, the gap between germline ends came to 7 bases. CDR3 in amino acids: CAWSVTRETQYF. The DNA for the CDR3 is TGTGCCTGGAGTGTAACGAGGGAGACCCAGTACTTC.

This chain links TRBV2 with TRBJ2-3; D remains ambiguous. Germline CDR1 is SNHLY and CDR2 is FYNNEI. With 6 bases removed from V and 2 bases from J, the gap between germline ends came to 3 bases. The CDR3 has 11 amino acids. The CDR3 region has the DNA TGTGCCAGCAGCATCACAGATACGCAGTATTTT. Residues: CASSITDTQYF.

This chain joins TRBV4-1 and TRBJ1-5; TRBD1 agrees at 7 bases. This CDR3 is built from 14 residues. The ends lost 3 bases at V and 6 bases at J; junction bases unmatched: 5. CDR1 is MGHRA, CDR2 YSYEKL, per germline. In DNA form, the CDR3 reads TGCGCCAGCAGCCACCCCCCAGGGGGTCAGCCCCAGCATTTT. Encoded protein: CASSHPPGGQPQHF.

The chain recombines TRBV30 with TRBJ1-6; 8 bases line up with TRBD1. After removal of 7 bases from V and 6 bases from J, the junction contained 8 bases not matched to a gene. There are 14 residues in the CDR3. The germline V gene encodes CDR1 GTSNPN and CDR2 SVGIG (reference sequence). CDR3: CALTGALSNSPLHF. The CDR3 nucleotides read TGTGCCTTGACAGGGGCGCTGAGTAATTCACCCCTCCACTTT.

J is TRBJ1-1 and V is TRBV28, with D possibly TRBD1 on 5 matching bases. The length of the CDR3 is 14 residues. Looked up from germline, CDR1 is MDHEN and CDR2 is SYDVKM. The V end was cut by 5 bases, the J end by 2 bases, with 12 bases between. Here the CDR3 DNA reads TGTGCCAGCAGTACCCCCGGGGGTAACACTGAAGCTTTCTTT. Protein: CASSTPGGNTEAFF.

The chain is built from TRBV16 and TRBJ1-4; D remains ambiguous. With 1 base removed from V and 4 bases from J, the gap between germline ends came to 10 bases. CDR3 length: 15 residues. Germline CDR1 is KGHSY and CDR2 is FQNENV. The chain's CDR3 is CASSQLGQRNEKLFF. The CDR3 DNA follows: TGTGCCAGCAGCCAATTAGGTCAGCGTAATGAAAAACTGTTTTTT.

The chain has TRBV28 and TRBJ2-1, with unresolved D. This CDR3 contains 14 residues. V gave up 3 bases and J gave up 7 bases, with 13 bases separating them. Germline V CDR1 and CDR2: MDHEN, SYDVKM. The CDR3 DNA is TGTGCCAGCAGTTTTCGGAGAGCCCAAAATGAGCAGTTCTTC. Its protein is CASSFRRAQNEQFF.

J is TRBJ2-7 and V is TRBV7-9; D is uncertain. V was trimmed by 2 bases and J by 2 bases, leaving 4 bases between them. Germline V gives CDR1 SEHNR, CDR2 FQNEAQ (reference sequence). This CDR3 has 12 amino acids. CDR3 DNA sequence: TGTGCCAGCAGCTTACAGACCTACGAGCAGTACTTC. Protein product: CASSLQTYEQYF.

The rearrangement links TRBV4-1 to TRBJ2-7; possible D gene TRBD1, 6 bases. Germline lookup yields CDR1 MGHRA and CDR2 YSYEKL. This CDR3 comprises 15 residues. Deletions cut 2 bases from V and 0 bases from J, with 11 bases between. CDR3 loop: CASSQQQGISYEQYF. CDR3 nucleotide sequence: TGCGCCAGCAGCCAACAACAGGGTATCTCCTACGAGCAGTACTTC.

This sequence joins TRBV6-5 and TRBJ2-3; 8 positions agree with TRBD1. The germline V gene encodes CDR1 MNHEY and CDR2 SVGAGI. This CDR3 is 15 amino acids long. Germline trimming cut 7 bases from V and 3 bases from J; bases unmatched to any gene: 9. For the CDR3, the DNA is TGTGCCAGCAACCCCTTCCGACAGGGGACAGATACGCAGTATTTT. Encoded protein: CASNPFRQGTDTQYF.

The genes are TRBV27 and TRBJ2-1, with D possibly TRBD2 on 6 matching bases. Trimming cost V 8 bases and J 6 bases, with 17 bases left between them. Germline assignment: CDR1 MNHEY and CDR2 SMNVEV (reference sequence). The CDR3 spans 14 residues. Here the CDR3 DNA reads TGTGCCAGCCATTTTACCGGGAGCCTCAATGAGCAGTTCTTC. Its translation: CASHFTGSLNEQFF.

The CDR3 DNA follows: TGTGCCAGTAGTATACCGGGATCCCGAGGGGAAGCTTTCTTT. Protein product: CASSIPGSRGEAFF. The chain uses TRBV19 and TRBJ1-1, with D unclear. Germline V lookup: CDR1 LNHDA, CDR2 SQIVND (reference sequence). Trimming pared 2 bases from V and 8 bases from J, leaving 15 bases between. The CDR3 has 14 amino acids.

This chain joins TRBV5-1 and TRBJ2-7; 8 bases agree with TRBD2. The V gene end was trimmed by 6 bases and the J gene end by 0 bases; junction bases not matched to a gene: 8. Per germline, CDR1 SGHRS and CDR2 YFSETQ. The length of the CDR3 is 15 residues. Here the CDR3 DNA reads TGCGCCAGCACCCTAACTAGCGGCCCCTCCTACGAGCAGTACTTC. Encoded protein: CASTLTSGPSYEQYF.

The genes are TRBV7-8 and TRBJ2-1; 10 nucleotides agree with TRBD1. J lost 6 bases, V lost 4 bases, and 6 bases had no gene match. CDR3 length: 15 amino acids. Germline CDR1 reads SGHVS; CDR2 reads FQNEAQ. CDR3: CASSSGQGYVNEQFF. The CDR3 nucleotides read TGTGCCAGCAGCTCGGGACAGGGGTATGTCAATGAGCAGTTCTTC.

The rearrangement links TRBV28 to TRBJ1-6; weak D call: TRBD1 (5 bases). Deletions cut 5 bases from V and 7 bases from J, with 15 bases between. Germline values: CDR1 MDHEN, CDR2 SYDVKM. This CDR3 comprises 15 residues. CDR3 nucleotide sequence: TGTGCCAGCAGTCCTCCGGGACTCTCGAATTCACCCCTCCACTTT. Protein product: CASSPPGLSNSPLHF.

The chain recombines TRBV7-2 with TRBJ2-3; D is undetermined. V was shortened by 3 bases and J by 6 bases, with 10 bases between the two germline ends. Per germline, CDR1 SGHTA and CDR2 FQGNSA. This CDR3 spans 13 amino acids. CDR3 coding DNA: TGTGCCAGCAGCTTGCAGCGATCCGATACGCAGTATTTT. As protein: CASSLQRSDTQYF.

This clone appeared once. V is TRBV11-2 and J is TRBJ1-2; 8 nucleotides match TRBD1. The CDR3 extends over 15 amino acids. Trimming cost V 5 bases and J 4 bases; bases outside gene matches: 9. Germline V lookup: CDR1 SGHAT, CDR2 FQNNGV. The CDR3 loop is CASSPRTGNLYGYTF. The DNA of the CDR3 is TGTGCCAGCAGCCCCCGGACAGGGAATCTCTATGGCTACACCTTC.

The gene calls are TRBV9 and TRBJ1-6; D may be TRBD1 (5 bases). Germline CDR1 SGDLS, CDR2 YYNGEE. Trimming pared 5 bases from V and 5 bases from J, leaving 11 bases between. This CDR3 region has 14 residues. The DNA for the CDR3 is TGTGCCAGCAGAGGGGCAGCTAATAATTCACCCCTCCACTTT. It codes for CASRGAANNSPLHF.

The CDR3 DNA reads TGCGCCAGCACGACTAGCGGGAGGGCCTGGTCCTACGAGCAGTACTTC. Protein: CASTTSGRAWSYEQYF. The rearrangement links TRBV10-2 to TRBJ2-7; 14 nucleotides line up with TRBD2. This CDR3 is 16 amino acids long. Unmatched junction bases numbered 6, after V lost 7 bases and J lost 1 base. Looked up from germline, CDR1 is WSHSY and CDR2 is SAAADI.

The chain has TRBV5-4 and TRBJ1-1; D is undetermined. V gave up 0 bases and J gave up 0 bases, with 3 bases separating them. The CDR3 extends over 13 amino acids. Looked up from germline, CDR1 is SGHNT and CDR2 is YYREEE (reference sequence). The CDR3 sequence: CASSLDMNTEAFF. DNA of the CDR3: TGTGCCAGCAGCTTGGACATGAACACTGAAGCTTTCTTT.

The rearrangement joins TRBV4-1 to TRBJ1-5; D is unclear. V gave up 0 bases and J gave up 2 bases, with 11 bases separating them. Looked up from germline, CDR1 is MGHRA and CDR2 is YSYEKL. The length of the CDR3 is 16 residues. The CDR3 nucleotides are TGCGCCAGCAGCCAAGAACTATCCTGGGGCAATCAGCCCCAGCATTTT. It is translated as CASSQELSWGNQPQHF.

The chain links TRBV30 to TRBJ2-7, with TRBD1 matching over 8 bases. The germline gives CDR1 GTSNPN, CDR2 SVGIG (reference sequence). This CDR3 spans 14 amino acids. The V segment lost 2 bases and the J segment 2 bases; nucleotides outside the gene matches: 5. CDR3 residues: CAWSQGAPAYEQYF. As DNA, the CDR3 is TGTGCCTGGAGTCAGGGGGCCCCCGCCTACGAGCAGTACTTC.

The chain recombines TRBV6-1 with TRBJ1-2, with unresolved D. Looked up from germline, CDR1 is MNHNS and CDR2 is SASEGT. Trimming removed 3 bases at V and 4 bases at J, with 6 bases between. The CDR3 contains 12 residues. The CDR3: CASSDRFYGYTF. The DNA of the CDR3 is TGTGCCAGCAGTGACAGGTTCTATGGCTACACCTTC.

The genes are TRBV30 and TRBJ1-2, with D possibly matching TRBD1 (6 bases). V shed 0 bases and J shed 5 bases, with 22 bases lying between them. CDR1 is GTSNPN, CDR2 SVGIG, per germline (reference sequence). The CDR3 has 17 residues. The DNA for the CDR3 is TGTGCCTGGAGTGTACTCGGCAGGGGCTCTGGTTGGTATGGCTACACCTTC. Translation gives CAWSVLGRGSGWYGYTF.

The chain has TRBV11-3 and TRBJ2-1; 11 bases match TRBD2. V shed 3 bases and J 7 bases; nucleotides not matched to a gene: 5. This CDR3 has 15 residues. From germline, CDR1 is SGHNT and CDR2 YENEEA. The CDR3 sequence: CASSFGLAGKNEQFF. The DNA for the CDR3 is TGTGCCAGCAGCTTCGGACTAGCGGGTAAAAATGAGCAGTTCTTC.

The chain recombines TRBV6-1 with TRBJ2-7, with 10 nucleotides matching TRBD1. CDR1 and CDR2 (germline): MNHNS, SASEGT. The junction had 2 bases not matched to a gene; V was cut back by 1 base and J by 2 bases. The CDR3 is 15 amino acids. CDR3 sequence reads: CASSEETGGPYEQYF. DNA of the CDR3: TGTGCCAGCAGTGAAGAGACAGGGGGCCCCTACGAGCAGTACTTC.

The V gene is TRBV11-2, the J gene TRBJ2-3; 8 nucleotides align to TRBD1. The junction had 11 bases not matched to a gene; V was cut back by 5 bases and J by 13 bases. Germline assignment: CDR1 SGHAT and CDR2 FQNNGV. The CDR3 sequence is 13 residues long. The CDR3 loop reads CASSPLRTGREYF. CDR3 coding DNA: TGTGCCAGCAGCCCACTGCGGACAGGGCGTGAGTATTTT.